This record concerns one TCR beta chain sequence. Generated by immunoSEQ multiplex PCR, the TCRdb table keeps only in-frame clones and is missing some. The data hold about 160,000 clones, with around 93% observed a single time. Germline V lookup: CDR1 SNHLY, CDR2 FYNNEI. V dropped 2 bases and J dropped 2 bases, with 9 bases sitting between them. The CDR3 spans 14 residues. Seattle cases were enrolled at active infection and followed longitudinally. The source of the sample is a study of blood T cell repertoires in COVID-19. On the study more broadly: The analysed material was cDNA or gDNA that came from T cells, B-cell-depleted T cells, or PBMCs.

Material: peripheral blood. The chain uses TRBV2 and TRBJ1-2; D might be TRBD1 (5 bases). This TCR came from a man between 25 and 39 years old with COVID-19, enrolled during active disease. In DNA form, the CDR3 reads TGTGCCAGCAGTGAACAGGGTTCCAACTATGGCTACACCTTC. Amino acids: CASSEQGSNYGYTF.